Sequencing of this T cell receptor (beta chain) was carried out in a study of blood T cells in healthy people across ages. Findings and caveats of the study: More naive CD4+ cells and higher diversity marked long-lived donors relative to aged donors. The CMV status of each donor remained undetermined, and this could have confounded shifts in expanded clonotypes. While age rose, TCR beta diversity per million T cells dropped in a roughly linear way.

This clonotype was seen a few times. Its antigen remains unidentified. A second PCR, run for about 7 to 11 cycles, used a sample-barcoded 5' primer plus a J-beta primer mix. TCRdb re-called the 5' RACE reads through MiXCR, storing one row per CDR3 protein. The table has 700,000 to 850,000 distinct CDR3 sequences, approximately 35% seen once; the top ten hold 13%. The CDR3 extends over 15 amino acids. CDR1 is MNHEY and CDR2 is SVGEGT in the germline V gene. Trimming cost V 5 bases and J 0 bases, with 13 bases left between them. The rearrangement uses TRBV6-2 or TRBV6-3 and TRBJ1-1; a weak D match, TRBD1 (6 bases). The sequenced sample consisted of blood. The source is a man between 18 and 35 years old in good health. The CDR3 region has the DNA TGTGCCAGCAGTCACCCGGACAGTTTGAACACTGAAGCTTTCTTT. Protein: CASSHPDSLNTEAFF.